The rows below give T cell receptor beta chains drawn from one sample of a study of CD8+ T cells in alopecia areata. The data were produced by immunoSEQ multiplex PCR, yet TCRdb's version contains in-frame clones alone and is incomplete. The sample lists around 210,000 clones, approximately 53% occurring once. The sequencing sample was made of CD8+ T cells sorted from blood. Receptors were obtained from a human donor in good health. Each CDR3 is given with its conserved first and last residue. Fields, in order: J gene, D gene, V gene, clone size, CDR3 protein, CDR3 DNA. The D gene is left open where the match is weak. Size is omitted from some rows. Given values are once, few, many or a class for expanded clones.

>TRBJ1-1|NA|TRBV19|NA
CASSIKGSGTEAFF
TGTGCCAGTAGTATCAAGGGATCGGGCACTGAAGCTTTCTTT
>TRBJ1-1|NA|TRBV5-4|NA
CASSLGTLNTEAFF
TGTGCCAGCAGCTTGGGGACGTTGAACACTGAAGCTTTCTTT
>TRBJ2-3|NA|TRBV7-6|NA
CASSLAPTLTSTDTQYF
TGTGCCAGCAGCTTAGCACCGACACTTACTAGCACAGATACGCAGTATTTT
>TRBJ2-7|NA|TRBV25-1|NA
CASGHPAVDEQYF
TGTGCCAGCGGACACCCTGCGGTGGACGAGCAGTACTTC
>TRBJ2-1|TRBD2|TRBV6-5|NA
CATRWAGGYNEQFF
TGTGCCACGAGATGGGCGGGGGGATACAATGAGCAGTTCTTC
>TRBJ2-3|TRBD2|TRBV4-1|NA
CASSQEPSGGTDTQYF
TGCGCCAGCAGCCAAGAACCTAGCGGGGGCACAGATACGCAGTATTTT
>TRBJ1-2|NA|TRBV5-1|NA
CASSLAPFDGYTF
TGCGCCAGCAGCTTGGCTCCCTTTGATGGCTACACCTTC
>TRBJ2-5|NA|TRBV11-2|NA
CASSSSERQETQYF
TGTGCCAGCAGCTCTAGCGAGAGGCAAGAGACCCAGTACTTC
>TRBJ1-1|NA|TRBV27|NA
CASGRLNTEAFF
TGTGCGTCGGGGCGGCTGAACACTGAAGCTTTCTTT
>TRBJ2-1|NA|TRBV5-6|NA
CASSLGAHEQFF
TGTGCCAGCAGCCTTGGGGCCCATGAGCAGTTCTTC
>TRBJ2-5|NA|TRBV19|NA
CEGGVKLETQYF
TGCGAAGGGGGGGTGAAGTTGGAGACCCAGTACTTC
>TRBJ2-3|TRBD1|TRBV6-6|few
CASSSAPGGWGDTQYF
TGTGCCAGCAGTTCCGCTCCAGGGGGCTGGGGAGATACGCAGTATTTT
>TRBJ2-7|TRBD2|TRBV5-1|NA
CASSLELAGGRYEQYF
TGCGCCAGCAGCTTGGAGTTAGCGGGGGGACGCTACGAGCAGTACTTC
>TRBJ1-5|NA|TRBV30|NA
CAWSQRHEIQPQHF
TGTGCCTGGAGTCAGAGACATGAAATTCAGCCCCAGCATTTT
>TRBJ2-5|NA|TRBV4-1|NA
CASSQDLRPEETQYF
TGCGCCAGCAGCCAAGATCTAAGGCCAGAAGAGACCCAGTACTTC
>TRBJ2-7|NA|TRBV27|NA
CASSLSGRGEQYF
TGTGCCAGCAGTTTATCAGGGCGCGGAGAGCAGTACTTC
>TRBJ1-1|TRBD1|TRBV18|few
CASSGTDTEAFF
TGTGCCAGCTCAGGGACAGACACTGAAGCTTTCTTT
>TRBJ1-2|TRBD1|TRBV27|NA
CASSPQGALIYGYTF
TGTGCCAGCAGTCCTCAGGGGGCGCTTATCTATGGCTACACCTTC
>TRBJ1-1|NA|TRBV13|once
CASSLPRGTEAFF
TGTGCCAGCAGCTTACCCCGTGGCACTGAAGCTTTCTTT
>TRBJ2-1|NA|TRBV13|few
CASNPGGQNNEQFF
TGTGCCAGCAACCCCGGGGGACAGAACAATGAGCAGTTCTTC
>TRBJ1-2|NA|TRBV4-1|NA
CASSQAGDYGYTF
TGCGCCAGCAGCCAAGCCGGGGACTATGGCTACACCTTC
>TRBJ1-5|TRBD1|TRBV6-6|NA
CASSPTGSDQPQHF
TGTGCCAGCAGTCCGACAGGGTCCGATCAGCCCCAGCATTTT
>TRBJ2-7|NA|TRBV7-9|few
CASSLALPGAEQYF
TGTGCCAGCAGCTTAGCCCTCCCAGGGGCCGAGCAGTACTTC
>TRBJ2-2|NA|TRBV7-8|NA
CASSSQGTGELFF
TGTGCCAGCAGCTCCCAAGGCACCGGGGAGCTGTTTTTT
>TRBJ2-6|TRBD1|TRBV27|NA
CASRRTGTLSGANVLTF
TGTGCCAGCAGGCGGACAGGGACCCTCTCTGGGGCCAACGTCCTGACTTTC
>TRBJ1-1|TRBD1|TRBV5-1|NA
CASSWTGVTEAFF
TGCGCCAGCAGCTGGACAGGGGTGACTGAAGCTTTCTTT
>TRBJ1-1|NA|TRBV7-9|NA
CASSETGLNTEAFF
TGTGCCAGCAGCGAGACAGGTTTGAACACTGAAGCTTTCTTT
>TRBJ2-7|NA|TRBV18|NA
CASSSRGFIFSYEQYF
TGTGCCAGCTCATCCCGGGGATTTATTTTCTCCTACGAGCAGTACTTC
>TRBJ1-1|NA|TRBV25-1|once
CASTRGGGTEAFF
TGTGCCAGCACCAGAGGAGGGGGAACTGAAGCTTTCTTT
>TRBJ2-1|NA|TRBV11-1|NA
CASRWNLNEQFF
TGTGCCAGCAGATGGAATCTCAATGAGCAGTTCTTC
>TRBJ2-7|TRBD2|TRBV7-8|medium-sized
CASIPPADLAGEDEQYF
TGTGCCAGCATCCCACCGGCGGACTTAGCGGGGGAAGACGAGCAGTACTTC
>TRBJ2-1|TRBD2|TRBV6-5|NA
CATGAGGYNEQFF
TGTGCCACCGGGGCGGGGGGTTACAATGAGCAGTTCTTC
>TRBJ1-1|TRBD1|TRBV5-1|NA
CASSSSTGMNTEAFF
TGCGCCAGCAGCTCGTCGACAGGGATGAACACTGAAGCTTTCTTT
>TRBJ2-5|NA|TRBV18|NA
CASSQQGETQYF
TGTGCCAGCTCCCAACAGGGCGAGACCCAGTACTTC
>TRBJ2-2|NA|TRBV4-1|NA
CASSQVDLNTGELFF
TGCGCCAGCAGCCAAGTGGATTTGAACACCGGGGAGCTGTTTTTT
>TRBJ1-1|NA|TRBV7-8|NA
CASSLARRRAQNTEAFF
TGTGCCAGCAGCTTAGCGCGGAGGAGGGCTCAGAACACTGAAGCTTTCTTT
>TRBJ2-1|NA|TRBV2|few
CASSPSPEQFF
TGTGCCAGCAGCCCTAGCCCGGAGCAGTTCTTC
>TRBJ2-7|NA|TRBV11-1|NA
CASSWDKGIYEQYF
TGTGCCAGCAGCTGGGACAAGGGAATTTACGAGCAGTACTTC
>TRBJ1-1|NA|TRBV7-2|NA
CASSTVIEAFF
TGTGCCAGCAGCACCGTGATCGAAGCTTTCTTT
>TRBJ1-5|NA|TRBV5-6|once
CASSLASNQPQHF
TGTGCCAGCAGCTTGGCTAGCAATCAGCCCCAGCATTTT
>TRBJ2-7|NA|TRBV9|NA
CASSVGGGTYEQYF
TGTGCCAGCAGCGTAGGGGGAGGCACCTACGAGCAGTACTTC
>TRBJ1-2|NA|TRBV7-9|NA
CASSQDMFDGYTF
TGTGCCAGCAGCCAGGACATGTTCGATGGCTACACCTTC
>TRBJ1-1|TRBD1|TRBV5-6|NA
CASSLERTGRMDTEAFF
TGTGCCAGCAGCTTGGAGAGGACAGGGAGGATGGACACTGAAGCTTTCTTT
>TRBJ1-1|TRBD1|TRBV5-4|few
CASSPIGQDPNTEAFF
TGTGCCAGCAGCCCTATCGGACAGGACCCGAACACTGAAGCTTTCTTT
>TRBJ2-2|NA|TRBV28|few
CASSFAVAIPTTGELFF
TGTGCCAGCAGTTTTGCGGTAGCGATTCCTACTACCGGGGAGCTGTTTTTT
>TRBJ1-1|NA|TRBV7-2|NA
CASIFRGENTEAFF
TGTGCCAGCATCTTCAGGGGTGAGAACACTGAAGCTTTCTTT
>TRBJ2-2|TRBD1|TRBV6-1|NA
CAGLGQGDTGELFF
TGTGCCGGATTAGGACAGGGGGACACCGGGGAGCTGTTTTTT
>TRBJ1-2|TRBD1|TRBV29-1|NA
CSVLQGAYGYTF
TGCAGCGTGCTACAGGGGGCCTATGGCTACACCTTC
>TRBJ2-2|NA|TRBV6-1|medium-sized
CASSSDVTGELFF
TGTGCCAGCAGTTCGGACGTCACCGGGGAGCTGTTTTTT
>TRBJ2-7|NA|TRBV13|few
CASSREGDEQYF
TGTGCCAGCAGCCGTGAAGGGGACGAGCAGTACTTC
>TRBJ2-1|NA|TRBV6-6|few
CASSYSPNNEQFF
TGTGCCAGCAGTTACTCCCCGAACAATGAGCAGTTCTTC
>TRBJ1-2|NA|TRBV29-1|NA
CSVSETPLEGYTF
TGCAGCGTTTCTGAGACACCTCTCGAGGGCTACACCTTC
>TRBJ1-1|TRBD1|TRBV10-2|NA
CASSEGNRGATEAFF
TGCGCCAGCAGTGAGGGGAACAGGGGCGCCACTGAAGCTTTCTTT
>TRBJ2-3|NA|TRBV7-9|NA
CASSAQGGTQYF
TGTGCCAGCAGCGCACAGGGAGGTACGCAGTATTTT
>TRBJ1-2|TRBD1|TRBV29-1|NA
CSAQGGDYGYTF
TGCAGCGCCCAGGGGGGCGACTATGGCTACACCTTC